The 23 T cell receptor beta chains in this list originate from one sample, sequenced in a study of blood T cell repertoires in COVID-19. The table came from immunoSEQ multiplex PCR; TCRdb's copy has only in-frame clones and leaves some out. The sample has approximately 44,000 clones; roughly 85% are singletons. Sequenced sample: peripheral blood. Receptor source: a man aged 55 to 69 with acute or convalescent COVID-19.

The rearrangement uses TRBV7-2 and TRBJ1-2, with 9 nucleotides matching TRBD1. V dropped 6 bases and J dropped 4; count of bases not matched to a gene: 9. The germline gives CDR1 SGHTA, CDR2 FQGNSA. CDR3 length: 15 residues. CDR3 region: CASSLTGGQSYGYTF. Written as DNA, the CDR3 is TGTGCCAGCAGTCTGACAGGGGGGCAATCCTATGGCTACACCTTC. Full variable domain (rest looked up from reference TRBV7-2 and TRBJ1-2): GAGVSQSPSNKVTEKGKDVELRCDPISGHTALYWYRQSLGQGLEFLIYFQGNSAPDKSGLPSDRFSAERTGGSVSTLTIQRTQQEDSAVYLCASSLTGGQSYGYTFGSGTRLTVV.

The CDR3, as DNA: TGTGCCAGCAGTGCAGGGCCCGGGACTAGCGGATACGAGCAGTACTTC. Amino acids: CASSAGPGTSGYEQYF. V gene TRBV2 combines with J gene TRBJ2-7, with 11 bases that match TRBD2. The CDR3 sequence is 16 residues long. V gave up 4 bases and J gave up 4 bases; unmatched junction bases: 9. Looked up from germline, CDR1 is SNHLY and CDR2 is FYNNEI. Combining the CDR3 with reference TRBV2 and TRBJ2-7 gives the whole variable domain EPEVTQTPSHQVTQMGQEVILRCVPISNHLYFYWYRQILGQKVEFLVSFYNNEISEKSEIFDDQFSVERPDGSNFTLKIRSTKLEDSAMYFCASSAGPGTSGYEQYFGPGTRLTVT.

The chain employs TRBV14 and TRBJ1-1, with D perhaps matching TRBD1 (6 bases). Germline V gene sequence: CDR1 SGHDN, CDR2 FVKESK. Trimming took off 5 bases at V and 5 bases at J, with 15 bases between the two ends. The CDR3 runs 14 residues. The CDR3 sequence is CASSNLQGRTEAFF. The DNA of the CDR3 is TGTGCCAGCAGCAACCTACAGGGAAGGACTGAAGCTTTCTTT.

V gene TRBV10-3 combines with J gene TRBJ2-7; D is perhaps TRBD2 (6 bases). Trimming removed 8 bases from V and 7 bases from J, with 12 bases in between. CDR3 length: 11 residues. CDR1 is ENHRY, CDR2 SYGVKD, per germline. This CDR3 is CAIAAGWEQYF. The DNA of the CDR3 is TGTGCCATCGCTGCGGGGTGGGAGCAGTACTTC.

V and J are TRBV3-1 (or the pseudogene TRBV3-2) and TRBJ1-2; TRBD1 might be the D (6 bases). This CDR3 has 14 amino acids. V was trimmed by 4 bases and J by 7 bases, leaving 16 bases between them. The germline V gene encodes CDR1 LGHDT and CDR2 YNNKEL (reference sequence). In nucleotides, the CDR3 is TGTGCCAGCAGCCCCGCCGGGGGGCGCAGTGGCTACACCTTC. Residues: CASSPAGGRSGYTF.

The rearrangement links TRBV9 to TRBJ1-1; D gene unclear. Trimming took off 0 bases at V and 7 bases at J, with 10 bases between the two ends. The CDR3 has 13 amino acids. CDR1 is SGDLS, CDR2 YYNGEE, per germline. CDR3 nucleotide sequence: TGTGCCAGCAGCGTAGGGATGAGGAGTGAAGCTTTCTTT. Translation gives CASSVGMRSEAFF.

This clone was counted once. The gene calls are TRBV10-1 and TRBJ1-2; D not resolved. CDR1 and CDR2 from the germline V gene are WNHNN and SYGVQD (reference sequence). Trimming cost V 3 bases and J 4 bases, with 9 bases left between them. This CDR3 is 13 amino acids long. The CDR3 DNA sequence: TGCGCCAGCAGTGAATACAGCTTCTATGGCTACACCTTC. Protein sequence: CASSEYSFYGYTF.

The rearrangement uses TRBV7-2 and TRBJ1-4, with a tentative D call TRBD1 (5 bases). Trimming took off 5 bases at V and 4 bases at J, with 11 bases between the two ends. The CDR3 length is 14 residues. Germline V CDR1 and CDR2: SGHTA, FQGNSA. CDR3 nucleotides: TGTGCCAGCAGCGTGGGGGGTCTTAATGAAAAACTGTTTTTT. Translation: CASSVGGLNEKLFF.

The rearrangement links TRBV9 to TRBJ2-2; D might be TRBD1 (6 bases). The germline V and J ends were trimmed by 4 bases and 0 bases, with 13 bases remaining between them. The CDR3 length is 16 residues. The germline V gene encodes CDR1 SGDLS and CDR2 YYNGEE. The CDR3 is CASSPRTEANTGELFF. The DNA of the CDR3 is TGTGCCAGCAGCCCACGGACAGAAGCGAACACCGGGGAGCTGTTTTTT.

This clone was seen just once. J is TRBJ1-5 and V is TRBV5-5, with D possibly being TRBD1 (5 bases). Trimming removed 3 bases at V and 0 bases at J, with 7 bases between. The CDR3 has 14 amino acids. The germline V gene encodes CDR1 SGHKS and CDR2 YYEKEE (reference sequence). CDR3 loop: CASSSGLSNQPQHF. Here the CDR3 DNA reads TGTGCCAGCAGCTCGGGACTTAGCAATCAGCCCCAGCATTTT.

This chain joins TRBV2 and TRBJ1-2, with no clear D. V was pared by 0 bases and J by 4 bases, with 9 bases between. This CDR3 region has 14 residues. The V gene's germline CDR1 is SNHLY and CDR2 FYNNEI. CDR3 bases: TGTGCCAGCAGTGAAGCGGGCAGATCCTATGGCTACACCTTC. Translating gives CASSEAGRSYGYTF.

The chain carries TRBV19 and TRBJ1-5; D ambiguous. Germline CDR1 reads LNHDA; CDR2 reads SQIVND (reference sequence). With 3 bases removed from V and 0 bases from J, the gap between germline ends came to 9 bases. The CDR3 is 15 amino acids. The CDR3 DNA reads as TGTGCCAGTAGTATCCCGGGTTATAGCAATCAGCCCCAGCATTTT. Amino acid sequence: CASSIPGYSNQPQHF.

J is TRBJ1-2 and V is TRBV14, with 7 bases matching TRBD1. The germline CDR1 and CDR2 sequences are SGHDN and FVKESK. Germline trimming cut 3 bases from V and 4 bases from J; bases unmatched to any gene: 5. The CDR3 length is 14 residues. CDR3 region: CASSQNRGTYGYTF. In DNA form, the CDR3 reads TGTGCCAGCAGCCAGAACAGGGGAACCTATGGCTACACCTTC.

This clone was recorded only once. V usage is TRBV3-1 (or the pseudogene TRBV3-2) and J usage is TRBJ1-1; possibly TRBD1 for D (5 bases). Trimming removed 4 bases from V and 4 bases from J, with 13 bases in between. The CDR3 sequence is 14 residues long. The V gene's germline CDR1 is LGHDT and CDR2 YNNKEL (reference sequence). CDR3: CASSLGPGGTEAFF. The CDR3 DNA reads as TGTGCCAGCAGCCTTGGCCCGGGGGGCACTGAAGCTTTCTTT.

This chain links TRBV27 with TRBJ2-3; the match to TRBD2 covers 13 bases. Looked up from germline, CDR1 is MNHEY and CDR2 is SMNVEV (reference sequence). After removal of 5 bases from V and 2 bases from J, the junction contained 13 bases not matched to a gene. The CDR3 length is 19 residues. In DNA, the CDR3 is TGTGCCAGCAGTCCCATCCTCGGGACTAGCGGGGTGAACACAGATACGCAGTATTTT. Protein sequence: CASSPILGTSGVNTDTQYF.

This clone showed up just once. This sequence joins TRBV7-2 and TRBJ1-5, with a tentative D call TRBD1 (5 bases). Germline lookup yields CDR1 SGHTA and CDR2 FQGNSA. This CDR3 is 13 amino acids long. V was pared by 5 bases and J by 4 bases, with 9 bases between. The CDR3 DNA follows: TGTGCCAGCAGCACCAGACAGAATCAGCCCCAGCATTTT. This sequence encodes CASSTRQNQPQHF. Using reference TRBV7-2 and TRBJ1-5 for the parts outside the CDR3, the full variable domain is GAGVSQSPSNKVTEKGKDVELRCDPISGHTALYWYRQSLGQGLEFLIYFQGNSAPDKSGLPSDRFSAERTGGSVSTLTIQRTQQEDSAVYLCASSTRQNQPQHFGDGTRLSIL.

V and J are TRBV4-1 and TRBJ1-5; the match to TRBD1 covers 8 bases. V shed 4 bases, J shed 6 bases, and the junction held 5 bases outside the gene matches. The germline V gene encodes CDR1 MGHRA and CDR2 YSYEKL. This CDR3 is built from 14 residues. As DNA, the CDR3 is TGCGCCAGCAGCCCTGGACAGGGAGGTCAGCCCCAGCATTTT. Protein product: CASSPGQGGQPQHF.

The chain employs TRBV25-1 and TRBJ2-5, with unresolved D. V lost 3 bases and J lost 5, with 10 bases in between. Per germline, CDR1 MGHDK and CDR2 SYGVNS. This CDR3 comprises 13 residues. Here the CDR3 reads CASSDSNVETQYF. Here the CDR3 DNA reads TGTGCCAGCAGTGATTCCAATGTGGAGACCCAGTACTTC.

The chain links TRBV4-3 to TRBJ2-7; TRBD2 matches 8 bases. The germline gives CDR1 LGHNA, CDR2 YSLEER. Trimming removed 0 bases from V and 5 bases from J; junction bases left unmatched: 9. This CDR3 is built from 16 residues. Here the CDR3 reads CASSQDIGGALNEQYF. The CDR3 nucleotides are TGCGCCAGCAGCCAAGATATCGGGGGGGCTTTGAACGAGCAGTACTTC.

The chain uses TRBV15 and TRBJ2-3, with no clear D. The length of the CDR3 is 15 residues. The V end was cut by 1 base, the J end by 1 base, with 9 bases between. Germline V gene sequence: CDR1 LNHNV, CDR2 YYDKDF (reference sequence). The CDR3 reads CATSRVSVGTDTQYF. In DNA, the CDR3 is TGTGCCACCAGCAGAGTGAGCGTGGGCACAGATACGCAGTATTTT. Combining the CDR3 with reference TRBV15 and TRBJ2-3 gives the whole variable domain DAMVIQNPRYQVTQFGKPVTLSCSQTLNHNVMYWYQQKSSQAPKLLFHYYDKDFNNEADTPDNFQSRRPNTSFCFLDIRSPGLGDTAMYLCATSRVSVGTDTQYFGPGTRLTVL.

This clone appeared once. The rearrangement links TRBV4-3 to TRBJ2-2; unclear D gene. Germline lookup yields CDR1 LGHNA and CDR2 YSLEER. The length of the CDR3 is 16 residues. Trimming cost V 0 bases and J 0 bases, with 8 bases left between them. This chain's CDR3 is CASSQEPVANTGELFF. CDR3 coding DNA: TGCGCCAGCAGCCAAGAACCAGTGGCGAACACCGGGGAGCTGTTTTTT.

This chain uses TRBV24-1 with TRBJ1-1; D is unresolved. The CDR3 is 14 amino acids. V gave up 4 bases and J gave up 5 bases, with 13 bases separating them. From germline, CDR1 is KGHDR and CDR2 SFDVKD. CDR3 nucleotide sequence: TGTGCCACCAGTGACCCGCCTGGGAGAACTGAAGCTTTCTTT. Residues: CATSDPPGRTEAFF.

This chain uses TRBV18 with TRBJ1-2; no definite D call. V was pared by 2 bases and J by 0 bases, with 10 bases between. Germline CDR1 is KGHSH and CDR2 is LQKENI. The CDR3 is 15 amino acids. Written as DNA, the CDR3 is TGTGCCAGCTCACCAGAGGTGCAAACTAACTATGGCTACACCTTC. This encodes CASSPEVQTNYGYTF.